This T cell receptor (beta chain) appears in the sequencing data of a study of beta chain features in type 1 diabetes. Study results and caveats: A moderate, significant TCRB CDR3 shortening appeared in type 1 diabetes across four CD4+ subsets. The naive, central memory and Treg TCRB repertoires looked more alike in patients than they did in healthy donors. Diminished insertions and augmented deletions at VDJ junctions characterized type 1 diabetes patients. When cDNA is sequenced, cells with high TCR expression could be over-represented. The question of HLA type influencing TCRB rearrangement was one that remained unresolved here.

The CDR3 contains 12 residues. The germline V and J ends were trimmed by 5 bases and 8 bases, with 12 bases remaining between them. Germline V CDR1 and CDR2: SGHAT, FQNNGV. This clone was detected a few times. No antigen is known for it. Reverse transcription of all isolated RNA meant that expressed TCRB transcripts were sequenced. Repertoires were generated with immunoSEQ multiplex PCR, while TCRdb's copy carries only in-frame clones and drops some. The table includes 600,000 to 750,000 clones, around 12% detected once. The TCR comes from a man aged 25-45 years with type 1 diabetes. V and J are TRBV11-2 and TRBJ1-2, with TRBD1 as a possible D gene (6 bases). The sequencing sample was made of naive CD4+ T cells from blood. CDR3 sequence (DNA): TGTGCCAGCAGCCTCGAGGGGGAAGGCTACACCTTC. This gives the protein CASSLEGEGYTF. The whole variable domain, filled in from reference TRBV11-2 and TRBJ1-2, reads EAGVAQSPRYKIIEKRQSVAFWCNPISGHATLYWYQQILGQGPKLLIQFQNNGVVDDSQLPKDRFSAERLKGVDSTLKIQPAKLEDSAVYLCASSLEGEGYTFGSGTRLTVV.